The entry below gives a single T cell receptor beta chain sequence along with its context. Its antigen is currently unknown. This entry comes from a study of T cell responses to AZD1222 COVID-19 vaccine. Study information: Second-dose schedules of about 4 or about 12 weeks were combined.

Trimming left V 4 bases short and J 0 bases short, with 16 bases between. Per germline, CDR1 MNHEY and CDR2 SVGAGI. The CDR3 runs 16 residues. TCRdb's copy holds only in-frame clones and misses some; the assay was immunoSEQ multiplex PCR. The sample yields about 120,000 clones, around 92% seen once. Study-level findings and limits: Females made up more of the donors, who were largely white British, and clonal diversity may have come out too low. Mapped onto spike, vaccine-associated CD4 TCRs spanned it and were dominant at 160-218 and 743-854. Of the AZD1222 recipients, only 5 to 7 were seropositive at baseline.

This clonotype was obtained from an adult in good health. The rearrangement links TRBV6-5 to TRBJ2-7; D is possibly TRBD1 (5 bases). The source was peripheral blood, collected on day 0 of AZD1222 vaccination. Here the CDR3 DNA reads TGTGCCAGCAGTTTGTTCGGGCTCGACAGCTCCTACGAGCAGTACTTC. Protein sequence: CASSLFGLDSSYEQYF.